What follows are 23 T cell receptor beta chains derived from one specimen sequenced in a study of CD8 T cells in ankylosing spondylitis. TCRdb re-called the 5' RACE reads through MiXCR, storing one row per CDR3 protein. The sample includes a few hundred thousand distinct CDR3 sequences, about 20% of them seen just once. The sequenced sample was blood, either unsorted or a sorted T cell fraction (not recorded which). Receptors originate from a female donor with ankylosing spondylitis or in good health (not recorded which).

This chain connects TRBV7-2 to TRBJ2-1; D is perhaps TRBD2 (5 bases). Germline loops: CDR1 SGHTA, CDR2 FQGNSA. V lost 5 bases and J 6 bases, leaving 23 bases between the germline ends. This CDR3 comprises 17 residues. Here the CDR3 DNA reads TGTGCCAGCAGCAAAAACCCCCGGGTCCGACGGGGCAATGAGCAGTTCTTC. Translating gives CASSKNPRVRRGNEQFF.

Only a few counts were recorded for this clonotype. The chain combines TRBV20-1 with TRBJ2-1; perhaps TRBD2 as D (6 bases). The V end lost 1 base, the J end lost 1 base, and 14 bases lay between the germline ends. The CDR3 length is 16 residues. Germline CDR1 and CDR2: DFQATT and SNEGSKA (reference sequence). The DNA of the CDR3 is TGCAGTGCTAGAGTAGGGGCGGGGCCTTCCTACAATGAGCAGTTCTTC. It specifies CSARVGAGPSYNEQFF.

V gene TRBV5-1 combines with J gene TRBJ2-6; no clear D gene. Germline CDR1 reads SGHRS; CDR2 reads YFSETQ. V gave up 1 base and J gave up 0 bases, with 11 bases separating them. This CDR3 spans 17 amino acids. The CDR3 DNA reads TGCGCCAGCAGCTTGTCGCAGGTCCTCTCTGGGGCCAACGTCCTGACTTTC. Encoded protein: CASSLSQVLSGANVLTF.

This clonotype has only a few counts. The CDR3 loop reads CAISARTSGQGTGELFF. DNA for the CDR3: TGTGCCATCAGTGCCCGAACTAGCGGCCAGGGCACCGGGGAGCTGTTTTTT. The chain uses TRBV10-3 and TRBJ2-2; 8 bases fit TRBD2. In germline, CDR1 is ENHRY, CDR2 SYGVKD. With 4 bases clipped from V and 4 bases from J, the junction kept 11 bases outside the gene matches. This CDR3 comprises 17 residues.

The rearrangement uses TRBV6-1 and TRBJ2-2, with 7 positions matching TRBD2. The CDR3 has 16 residues. V was clipped by 1 base and J by 6 bases; unmatched bases: 8. The germline gives CDR1 MNHNS, CDR2 SASEGT. CDR3 DNA sequence: TGTGCCAGCAGTGAAGTCTGGCGGGAGCCCCCCGGGGAGCTGTTTTTT. It codes for CASSEVWREPPGELFF.

The chain carries TRBV20-1 and TRBJ2-7, with 12 bases that match TRBD2. The V segment lost 0 bases and the J segment 5 bases; nucleotides outside the gene matches: 5. The CDR3 sequence is 15 residues long. CDR1 is DFQATT, CDR2 SNEGSKA, per germline (reference sequence). CDR3 sequence: CSARETSGRRNEQYF. As DNA, the CDR3 is TGCAGTGCTAGAGAGACTAGCGGGAGAAGAAACGAGCAGTACTTC.

The rearrangement uses TRBV3-1 and TRBJ2-7, with D unclear. Looked up from germline, CDR1 is LGHDT and CDR2 is YNNKEL (reference sequence). V lost 3 bases to trimming and J lost 2 bases, with 8 bases between them. The CDR3 is made up of 13 amino acids. The CDR3 region is CASSHNRAYEQYF. CDR3 nucleotides: TGTGCCAGCAGCCATAATAGAGCCTACGAGCAGTACTTC.

This chain links TRBV20-1 with TRBJ2-3, with 13 bases aligning to TRBD2. The CDR3 is 16 amino acids. CDR1 is DFQATT, CDR2 SNEGSKA, per germline (reference sequence). Unmatched junction bases numbered 8, after V lost 3 bases and J lost 5 bases. The CDR3: CSASGQLAGGLDTQYF. The CDR3 bases are TGCAGTGCTAGCGGTCAACTAGCGGGAGGGCTAGATACGCAGTATTTT.

The genes are TRBV5-6 and TRBJ2-3; maybe TRBD2 (6 bases). The CDR3 spans 18 residues. Germline lookup yields CDR1 SGHDT and CDR2 YYEEEE. With 1 base removed from V and 1 base from J, the gap between germline ends came to 19 bases. CDR3 in amino acids: CASSLTPGLNLGTDTQYF. The CDR3 DNA reads as TGTGCCAGCAGCTTGACGCCGGGACTCAACCTCGGCACAGATACGCAGTATTTT.

This clonotype appeared a few times. The genes are TRBV7-2 and TRBJ2-3; 13 positions agree with TRBD2. Germline loops: CDR1 SGHTA, CDR2 FQGNSA. This CDR3 spans 16 amino acids. V was clipped by 5 bases and J by 3 bases; unmatched bases: 5. The CDR3 loop reads CASSLQLAGGTDTQYF. The DNA for the CDR3 is TGTGCCAGCAGCCTCCAACTAGCGGGAGGGACAGATACGCAGTATTTT.

This clonotype came up many times. J is TRBJ1-4 and V is TRBV7-2, with D hard to call. The germline gives CDR1 SGHTA, CDR2 FQGNSA. Trimming stripped 5 bases from V and 8 bases from J, with 12 bases between. The length of the CDR3 is 13 residues. This CDR3 reads CASSASGGEKLFF. The DNA of the CDR3 is TGTGCCAGCAGCGCCTCGGGAGGGGAAAAACTGTTTTTT.

The V and J genes are TRBV4-2 and TRBJ2-5; D uncertain. The germline V gene encodes CDR1 LGHNA and CDR2 YNFKEQ. This CDR3 spans 13 amino acids. V lost 0 bases, J lost 10 bases, and 12 bases lay in between. This CDR3 is CASSQDPPPGQYF. The CDR3 nucleotides are TGTGCCAGCAGCCAAGATCCCCCCCCGGGCCAGTACTTC.

The table lists this clonotype with many counts. This rearrangement joins TRBV20-1 to TRBJ2-1; tentatively, D is TRBD2 (6 bases). Germline CDR1 is DFQATT and CDR2 is SNEGSKA (reference sequence). The V gene lost 3 bases and the J gene lost 6 bases, with 12 bases spanning the gap. The CDR3 is 13 residues long. The CDR3 sequence: CSASKGRGNEQFF. The CDR3 DNA follows: TGCAGTGCTAGCAAGGGGCGGGGCAATGAGCAGTTCTTC.

The table lists this clonotype with a few counts. The chain combines TRBV20-1 with TRBJ2-1; possible D gene TRBD2, 6 bases. V was shortened by 5 bases and J by 3 bases, with 17 bases between the two germline ends. The length of the CDR3 is 15 residues. Germline loops: CDR1 DFQATT, CDR2 SNEGSKA (reference sequence). Written as DNA, the CDR3 is TGCAGTGCTCCGGGTGGGGGGAGGTTCTACAATGAGCAGTTCTTC. This sequence encodes CSAPGGGRFYNEQFF.

This clonotype has only a few counts. The rearrangement links TRBV6-1 to TRBJ1-4; 10 nucleotides align to TRBD1. This CDR3 region has 15 residues. Trimming took 8 bases from V and 6 from J; bases not matched to a gene: 9. Germline assignment: CDR1 MNHNS and CDR2 SASEGT. The CDR3 protein is CASRDRGQGYEKLFF. CDR3 in DNA: TGTGCCAGCCGAGACCGGGGACAGGGGTATGAAAAACTGTTTTTT.

J is TRBJ2-2 and V is TRBV6-1; either TRBD1 or TRBD2 may supply D (5 bases each). Germline values: CDR1 MNHNS, CDR2 SASEGT. This CDR3 has 14 amino acids. Trimming pared 7 bases from V and 0 bases from J, leaving 9 bases between. CDR3 in amino acids: CASMGTSNTGELFF. The CDR3 DNA follows: TGTGCCAGCATGGGGACCTCGAACACCGGGGAGCTGTTTTTT.

This clonotype was seen a few times. The V call is TRBV18, the J call TRBJ2-1, with D possibly being TRBD2 (6 bases). The CDR3 spans 16 residues. Germline V gene data show CDR1 as KGHSH and CDR2 as LQKENI. V lost 6 bases to trimming and J lost 3 bases, with 18 bases between them. CDR3 protein: CASSSGRGVGYNEQFF. The CDR3, as DNA: TGTGCCAGCTCGTCCGGGCGGGGCGTTGGCTACAATGAGCAGTTCTTC. Complete variable domain (other parts from reference TRBV18 and TRBJ2-1): NAGVMQNPRHLVRRRGQEARLRCSPMKGHSHVYWYRQLPEEGLKFMVYLQKENIIDESGMPKERFSAEFPKEGPSILRIQQVVRGDSAAYFCASSSGRGVGYNEQFFGPGTRLTVL.

The chain is built from TRBV4-2 and TRBJ2-7, with 8 bases lining up with TRBD2. The CDR3 totals 22 residues. Germline V gene lookup returns CDR1 LGHNA and CDR2 YNFKEQ. Trimming cost V 0 bases and J 3 bases; bases outside gene matches: 25. CDR3 sequence (DNA): TGTGCCAGCAGCCAAGACTCAGGGGAACGGGAGGGTTTGATTTTCGTCGGCTACGAGCAGTACTTC. Translated: CASSQDSGEREGLIFVGYEQYF.

J is TRBJ2-7 and V is TRBV27; 7 bases agree with TRBD2. The V and J ends lost 6 bases and 5 bases, in that order; junction bases with no gene match: 13. The CDR3 is made up of 15 amino acids. Germline V gives CDR1 MNHEY, CDR2 SMNVEV (reference sequence). The CDR3 sequence: CASRPQTSNANEQYF. As DNA, the CDR3 is TGTGCCAGCAGACCTCAGACTAGCAACGCTAACGAGCAGTACTTC.

This clonotype was counted between two and nine times. V and J are TRBV12-3 or TRBV12-4 and TRBJ2-5, with D uncertain. V dropped 3 bases and J dropped 0 bases, with 5 bases sitting between them. The CDR3 runs to 13 residues. In nucleotides, the CDR3 is TGTGCCAGCAGTTTCTCATACCAAGAGACCCAGTACTTC. Its translation: CASSFSYQETQYF.

This clonotype was found a few times. The chain combines TRBV6-5 with TRBJ1-4, with D tentatively TRBD1 (5 bases). This CDR3 is 14 amino acids long. Germline V gives CDR1 MNHEY, CDR2 SVGAGI. V gave up 6 bases and J gave up 7 bases, with 15 bases separating them. The CDR3 DNA follows: TGTGCCAGCAGCAGGGCCGTCGTTAGTGAAAAACTGTTTTTT. Translating it yields CASSRAVVSEKLFF.

The V and J genes are TRBV6-1 and TRBJ1-5; 12 bases agree with TRBD1. With 2 bases clipped from V and 4 bases from J, the junction kept 6 bases outside the gene matches. Looked up from germline, CDR1 is MNHNS and CDR2 is SASEGT. This CDR3 contains 17 residues. CDR3 in amino acids: CASSERDRGLENQPQHF. DNA of the CDR3: TGTGCCAGCAGTGAAAGGGACAGGGGGCTTGAAAATCAGCCCCAGCATTTT.

The CDR3 nucleotides read TGCGCCAGCAGCTTACGTTGGACAGAGGGGAACACTGAAGCTTTCTTT. This gives the protein CASSLRWTEGNTEAFF. The V gene is TRBV5-1, the J gene TRBJ1-1; the D gene is possibly TRBD1 (6 bases). Per the germline V gene, CDR1 is SGHRS and CDR2 is YFSETQ. V gave up 2 bases and J gave up 1 base, with 15 bases separating them. The CDR3 totals 16 residues.